The 25 T cell receptor beta chains in this list originate from one sample, sequenced in a study of CXCR3-negative and CXCR3-positive naive CD8 T cells. The study made its TRB cDNA libraries by 5' RACE, adding UMI labels. TCRdb reprocessed the 5' RACE reads; each CDR3 protein has one entry and no DNA is given. The sample holds about 110,000 distinct CDR3 sequences. No antigen is known for these receptors. Study results and caveats: Naive cells with CXCR3 showed TRB CDR3s that were more hydrophobic than those in CXCR3-negative naive cells.

The sequencing input was naive CXCR3+ CD8+ T cells from blood. The subset denotes: CD45RO-CCR7+CD27+CD95- naive CD8+ T cells expressing CXCR3 (TNR3+). These receptors were obtained from a human donor in good health. Some clones in this sample may be carry-over from other donors' samples.

This chain uses TRBV6-6 with TRBJ2-1; TCRdb's D call, TRBD2, is unchecked because there is no DNA. This CDR3 has 17 amino acids. Germline values: CDR1 MNHNY, CDR2 SVGAGI (reference sequence). This chain's CDR3 is CASSYSTSFSSYNEQFF.

The V gene is TRBV7-9, the J gene TRBJ2-7; the D call of TRBD1 rests on TCRdb alone, since no DNA is present to check it. Germline V gene sequence: CDR1 SEHNR, CDR2 FQNEAQ (reference sequence). This CDR3 is 17 amino acids long. The chain's CDR3 is CASSLGLPGASSYEQYF.

The V call is TRBV27, the J call TRBJ2-7; absent DNA, TCRdb's TRBD2 call cannot be checked. The CDR3 covers 18 residues. CDR1 and CDR2 (germline): MNHEY, SMNVEV (reference sequence). The CDR3 protein is CASSLMGLGLAGSREQYF.

The gene calls are TRBV4-2 and TRBJ2-2; TCRdb selects TRBD1, and the lack of DNA leaves this call unchecked. CDR1 LGHNA and CDR2 YNFKEQ come from the germline V gene. CDR3 length equals 16 residues. The CDR3 region is CASSHVSGGGTGELFF.

This chain joins TRBV7-8 and TRBJ2-5; TCRdb calls TRBD2, which cannot be checked without DNA. Germline V gene sequence: CDR1 SGHVS, CDR2 FQNEAQ. The length of the CDR3 is 17 residues. The CDR3 spells CASSLATGSGVWETQYF.

The CDR3: CASSSSDSANYEQYF. The rearrangement joins TRBV6-5 to TRBJ2-7; without DNA, the TCRdb call of TRBD1 cannot be checked. Germline CDR1 MNHEY, CDR2 SVGAGI. The CDR3 sequence is 15 residues long.

Here the CDR3 reads CASSLVAGGLQETQYF. The V and J genes are TRBV12-3 or TRBV12-4 and TRBJ2-5; without DNA, the TCRdb call of TRBD2 cannot be checked. The CDR3 covers 16 residues.

The rearrangement joins TRBV4-1 to TRBJ1-1. The CDR3 has 15 amino acids. Germline loops: CDR1 MGHRA, CDR2 YSYEKL. The CDR3: CASSQGPTLNTEAFF.

The chain is built from TRBV4-2 and TRBJ2-1; absent DNA, TCRdb's TRBD2 call cannot be checked. CDR3 size: 15 residues. In germline, CDR1 is LGHNA, CDR2 YNFKEQ. CDR3 amino acids: CASSDSGGAYNGQFF.

The rearrangement uses TRBV4-3 and TRBJ1-2. CDR1 LGHNA and CDR2 YSLEER come from the germline V gene. This CDR3 comprises 15 residues. CDR3 sequence: CASSPLPETNYGYTF.

This chain links TRBV11-3 with TRBJ2-7; TCRdb picks TRBD1, but there is no DNA to check that call. The CDR3 is made up of 14 amino acids. Germline V lookup: CDR1 SGHNT, CDR2 YENEEA. The CDR3 reads CASSPQTETYEQYF. Together with reference TRBV11-3 and TRBJ2-7, the CDR3 gives the full variable domain: EAGVVQSPRYKIIEKKQPVAFWCNPISGHNTLYWYLQNLGQGPELLIRYENEEAVDDSQLPKDRFSAERLKGVDSTLKIQPAELGDSAVYLCASSPQTETYEQYFGPGTRLTVT.

This rearrangement joins TRBV4-1 to TRBJ2-7; TCRdb's D call, TRBD2, is unchecked because there is no DNA. CDR1 is MGHRA and CDR2 is YSYEKL in the germline V gene. This CDR3 is 15 amino acids long. CDR3 sequence reads: CASSQGGLGGDEQYF.

V gene TRBV4-3 combines with J gene TRBJ2-3; TCRdb's D gene call, TRBD1, goes unchecked for lack of DNA. CDR1 is LGHNA and CDR2 is YSLEER in the germline V gene. The CDR3 has 18 residues. The CDR3 region is CASSQVYSWVAGTDTQYF.

The rearrangement links TRBV30 to TRBJ2-3; TCRdb lists TRBD2, though no DNA is available to test this call. The CDR3 extends over 16 amino acids. Germline V gives CDR1 GTSNPN, CDR2 SVGIG (reference sequence). The CDR3 sequence: CAWSRGLGTYTDTQYF.

V usage is TRBV20-1 and J usage is TRBJ2-3; TCRdb designates TRBD2, a call that cannot be tested without DNA. The V gene's germline CDR1 is DFQATT and CDR2 SNEGSKA (reference sequence). The CDR3 contains 16 residues. CDR3: CSARGVGSGSGDTQYF.

The chain is built from TRBV10-3 and TRBJ2-1; with no DNA, the TCRdb D assignment of TRBD2 cannot be verified. This CDR3 has 15 residues. Looked up from germline, CDR1 is ENHRY and CDR2 is SYGVKD. CDR3 in amino acids: CAALPEPASYNEQFF.

The genes are TRBV7-4 and TRBJ2-7; TCRdb calls TRBD1, which cannot be checked without DNA. Germline lookup yields CDR1 SGHVT and CDR2 SQSDAQ. The CDR3 covers 14 residues. The CDR3 sequence: CASSPRGASYEQYF.

The V call is TRBV27, the J call TRBJ2-7; lacking DNA, the TRBD1 call made by TCRdb goes unchecked. The germline V gene has CDR1 MNHEY and CDR2 SMNVEV (reference sequence). The CDR3 is made up of 13 amino acids. The CDR3 spells CASTTNNRAEQYF.

The chain couples TRBV6-2 or TRBV6-3 to TRBJ1-1; lacking DNA, the TRBD1 call made by TCRdb goes unchecked. Germline CDR1 is MNHEY and CDR2 is SVGEGT. This CDR3 comprises 18 residues. The CDR3 loop reads CASSYSLQGDHLDTEAFF.

V usage is TRBV5-6 and J usage is TRBJ2-7; TCRdb outputs TRBD2, but without DNA this stays unchecked. Germline V gene sequence: CDR1 SGHDT, CDR2 YYEEEE. The CDR3 consists of 16 residues. CDR3 amino acids: CASSFPAGVTVYEQYF.

V is TRBV2 and J is TRBJ2-7. This CDR3 has 12 residues. Germline V gene sequence: CDR1 SNHLY, CDR2 FYNNEI. The CDR3 loop is CARTAGLYEQYF.

The J gene is TRBJ1-2, the V gene TRBV4-3; TCRdb names TRBD1, which stays unverified in the absence of DNA. Germline V gives CDR1 LGHNA, CDR2 YSLEER. The CDR3 extends over 16 amino acids. CDR3 sequence reads: CASSQGGTGPNYGYTF.

The chain joins TRBV4-2 to TRBJ2-1; TCRdb calls TRBD2, which cannot be checked without DNA. Per germline, CDR1 LGHNA and CDR2 YNFKEQ. This CDR3 region has 16 residues. CDR3 protein: CASSQDRSGGADEQFF.

The gene calls are TRBV9 and TRBJ2-1. CDR1 is SGDLS and CDR2 is YYNGEE in the germline V gene. CDR3 length: 12 amino acids. CDR3 amino acids: CASSVGYNEQLF.

The chain recombines TRBV12-3 or TRBV12-4 with TRBJ2-1; the D call of TRBD2 rests on TCRdb alone, since no DNA is present to check it. There are 13 residues in the CDR3. CDR3 in amino acids: CASSWGLSNEQFF.